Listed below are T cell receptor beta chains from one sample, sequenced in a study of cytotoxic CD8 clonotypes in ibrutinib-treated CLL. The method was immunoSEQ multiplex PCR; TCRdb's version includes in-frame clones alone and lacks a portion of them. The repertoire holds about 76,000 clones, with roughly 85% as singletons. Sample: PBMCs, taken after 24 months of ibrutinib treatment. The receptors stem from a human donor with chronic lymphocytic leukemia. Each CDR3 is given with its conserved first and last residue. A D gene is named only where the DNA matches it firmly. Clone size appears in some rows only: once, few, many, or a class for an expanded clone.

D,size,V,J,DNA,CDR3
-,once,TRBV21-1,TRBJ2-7,TGTGCCAGCAGCAAGCTACCAGGGAGGGCCTACGAGCAGTACTTC,CASSKLPGRAYEQYF
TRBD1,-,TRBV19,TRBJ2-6,TGTGCCAGTAGTAGGACAGGGGTGGCTGGGGCCAACGTCCTGACTTTC,CASSRTGVAGANVLTF
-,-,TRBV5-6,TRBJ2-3,TGTGCCAGCAGCTTGAGGGGGTTCGGCACAGATACGCAGTATTTT,CASSLRGFGTDTQYF
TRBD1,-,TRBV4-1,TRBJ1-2,TGCGCCAGCAGCCAACCGGGACAGGCGCCAACCAACTATGGCTACACCTTC,CASSQPGQAPTNYGYTF
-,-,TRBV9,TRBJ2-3,TGTGCCAGCAGCGTAGACGACCAGACAGATACGCAGTATTTT,CASSVDDQTDTQYF
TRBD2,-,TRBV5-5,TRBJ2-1,TGTGCCAGCAGCTTGGTTGCTGCGGGAGGGCCGTACAATGAGCAGTTCTTC,CASSLVAAGGPYNEQFF
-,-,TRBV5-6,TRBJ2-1,TGTGCCAGCAGCTTGGCCCCAGGGGACAATGAGCAGTTCTTC,CASSLAPGDNEQFF
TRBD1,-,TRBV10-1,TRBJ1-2,TGCGCCAGCATGAGGGACAGGGAAAACTATGGCTACACCTTC,CASMRDRENYGYTF
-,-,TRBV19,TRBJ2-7,TGTGCCAGTAGTATTGGGCAGGCTGGCGAGCAGTACTTC,CASSIGQAGEQYF
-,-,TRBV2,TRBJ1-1,TGTGCCAGCGGATTCACGGGGGGTACCACTGAAGCTTTCTTT,CASGFTGGTTEAFF
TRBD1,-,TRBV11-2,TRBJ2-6,TGTGCCAGCAGCCCATCACCGGGACAGTTTTCTGGGGCCAACGTCCTGACTTTC,CASSPSPGQFSGANVLTF
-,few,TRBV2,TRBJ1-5,TGTGCCAGCAGTGAGGGCCTGCCTGATCAGCCCCAGCATTTT,CASSEGLPDQPQHF
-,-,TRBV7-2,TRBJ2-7,TGTGCCAGCAGCTTAGGCCTTACTTCCTACGAGCAGTACTTC,CASSLGLTSYEQYF
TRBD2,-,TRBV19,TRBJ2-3,TGTGCCAGTAGTAGCGGGAGCAGGACAGATACGCAGTATTTT,CASSSGSRTDTQYF
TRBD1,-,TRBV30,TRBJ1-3,TGTGCCTGGAGCTTAAATACAGGGGTCGGAAACACCATATATTTT,CAWSLNTGVGNTIYF
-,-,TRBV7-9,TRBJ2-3,TGTGCCAGCAGCTCTGTCCGGGACTGGAGCACAGATACGCAGTATTTT,CASSSVRDWSTDTQYF
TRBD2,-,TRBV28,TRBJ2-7,TGTGCCAGCAACCCGGGACTAGCGGGGAAGCAGTACTTC,CASNPGLAGKQYF
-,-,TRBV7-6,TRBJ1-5,TGTGCCAGCAGCTTAGCGGCGGGAGCCAATCAGCCCCAGCATTTT,CASSLAAGANQPQHF
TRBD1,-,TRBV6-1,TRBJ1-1,TGTGCCAGCAGACAGGGGGCTGAAGCTTTCTTT,CASRQGAEAFF
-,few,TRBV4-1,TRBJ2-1,TGCGCCAGCAGCCAAGATCCGAGGCTCTCCTCCTACAATGAGCAGTTCTTC,CASSQDPRLSSYNEQFF
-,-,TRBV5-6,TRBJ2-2,TGTGCCAGCAGCTTGAGGAGTACAGCGAACACCGGGGAGCTGTTTTTT,CASSLRSTANTGELFF
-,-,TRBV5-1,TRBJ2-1,TGCGCCAGCAGCTTAGGGCGTGGAGGCAGGCTATCCTACAATGAGCAGTTCTTC,CASSLGRGGRLSYNEQFF
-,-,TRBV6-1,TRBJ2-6,TGTGCCACACTCACCTCTGGGGCCAACGTCCTGACTTTC,CATLTSGANVLTF
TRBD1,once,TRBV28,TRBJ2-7,TGTGCCAGCACCCCCGCCGGGACAGGTAGGAACTACGAGCAGTACTTC,CASTPAGTGRNYEQYF
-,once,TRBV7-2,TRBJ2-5,TGTGCCAGCAGCTTAGCGTTATCCGGGGCGCGAATGGAGACCCAGTACTTC,CASSLALSGARMETQYF
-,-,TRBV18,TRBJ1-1,TGTGCCAGCTCACCCGGGGGGGGGCTGATGAACACTGAAGCTTTCTTT,CASSPGGGLMNTEAFF